The text below deals with one T cell receptor beta chain. The read terminates 3 residues ahead of where the CDR3 ends, so the germline J gene completes it. The data were taken from a study of Tregs in tolerant kidney transplant recipients. Study overall: Related graft donors supplied nonmyeloablative bone marrow transplants, and mixed chimerism was transient.

The data were produced by immunoSEQ multiplex PCR, yet TCRdb's version contains in-frame clones alone and is incomplete. The sample has tens of thousands of clones. The CDR3 has 16 amino acids. Trimming cost V 5 bases and J 5 bases, with 19 bases left between them. CDR1 is MNHEY, CDR2 SVGEGT, per germline. This TCR was recovered from a human donor who received a combined kidney and bone marrow transplant. Source: CD8+ T cells from blood, taken before the transplant. This chain uses TRBV6-2 or TRBV6-3 with TRBJ1-5, with D tentatively TRBD1 (6 bases). The CDR3 bases that were read are TGTGCCAGCAGTGATCCACGACAGGCGGCTCATCAGCCC. Its translation is CASSDPRQAAHQP. From start to end, the CDR3 is CASSDPRQAAHQPQHF.